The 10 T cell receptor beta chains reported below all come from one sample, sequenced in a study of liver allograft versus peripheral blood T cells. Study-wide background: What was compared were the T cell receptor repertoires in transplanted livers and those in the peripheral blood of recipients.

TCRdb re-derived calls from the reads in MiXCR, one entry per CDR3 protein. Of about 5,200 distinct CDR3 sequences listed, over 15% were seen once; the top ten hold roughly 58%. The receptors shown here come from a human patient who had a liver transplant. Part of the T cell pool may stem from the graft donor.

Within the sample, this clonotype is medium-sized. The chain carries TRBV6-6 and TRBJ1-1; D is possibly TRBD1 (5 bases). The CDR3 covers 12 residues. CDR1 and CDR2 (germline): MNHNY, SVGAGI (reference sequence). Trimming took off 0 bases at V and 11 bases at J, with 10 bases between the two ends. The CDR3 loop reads CASSYSGGDAFF. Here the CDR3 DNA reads TGTGCCAGCAGTTACTCGGGAGGGGATGCTTTCTTT.

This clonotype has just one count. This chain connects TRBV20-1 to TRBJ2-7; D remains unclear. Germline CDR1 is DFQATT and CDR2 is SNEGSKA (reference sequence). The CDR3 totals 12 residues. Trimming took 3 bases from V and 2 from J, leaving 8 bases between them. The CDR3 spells CSARQTTYEQYF. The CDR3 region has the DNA TGCAGTGCTAGGCAGACCACCTACGAGCAGTACTTC.

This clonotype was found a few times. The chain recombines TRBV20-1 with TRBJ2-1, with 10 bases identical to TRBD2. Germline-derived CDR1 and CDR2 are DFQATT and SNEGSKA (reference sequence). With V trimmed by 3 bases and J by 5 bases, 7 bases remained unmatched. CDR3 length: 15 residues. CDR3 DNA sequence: TGCAGTGCTAGGGATCTAGCGGGGGCGAACAATGAGCAGTTCTTC. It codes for CSARDLAGANNEQFF.

CDR3 residues: CASRSFDRGFPYEQYF. CDR3 DNA: TGTGCCAGCAGGTCCTTCGACAGGGGCTTCCCCTACGAGCAGTACTTC. This chain uses TRBV28 with TRBJ2-7, with TRBD1 matching over 8 bases. This CDR3 region has 16 residues. CDR1 is MDHEN and CDR2 is SYDVKM in the germline V gene. The junction had 12 bases not matched to a gene; V was cut back by 6 bases and J by 2 bases.

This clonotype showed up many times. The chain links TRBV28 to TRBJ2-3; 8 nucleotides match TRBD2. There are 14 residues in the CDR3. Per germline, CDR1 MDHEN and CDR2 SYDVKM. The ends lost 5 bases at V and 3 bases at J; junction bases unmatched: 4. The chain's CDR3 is CASSERGTTDTQYF. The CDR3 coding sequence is TGTGCCAGCAGTGAGCGGGGGACAACAGATACGCAGTATTTT.

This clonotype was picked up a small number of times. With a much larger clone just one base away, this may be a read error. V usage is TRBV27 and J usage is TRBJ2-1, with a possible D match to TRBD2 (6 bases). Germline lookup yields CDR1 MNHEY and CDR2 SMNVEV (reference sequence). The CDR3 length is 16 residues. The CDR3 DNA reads TGTGCCAGCAGTTTTTCGGGGGACTTATCCTACAATGAGCAGTTGTTC. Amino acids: CASSFSGDLSYNEQLF.

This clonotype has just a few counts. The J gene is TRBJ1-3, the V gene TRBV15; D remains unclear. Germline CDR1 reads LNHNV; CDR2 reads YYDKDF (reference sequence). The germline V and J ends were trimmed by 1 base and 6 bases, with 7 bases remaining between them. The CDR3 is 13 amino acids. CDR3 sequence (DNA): TGTGCCACCAGCAGAGTCCCTGAAAACACCATATATTTT. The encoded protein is CATSRVPENTIYF. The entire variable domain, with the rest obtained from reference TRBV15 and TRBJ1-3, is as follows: DAMVIQNPRYQVTQFGKPVTLSCSQTLNHNVMYWYQQKSSQAPKLLFHYYDKDFNNEADTPDNFQSRRPNTSFCFLDIRSPGLGDTAMYLCATSRVPENTIYFGEGSWLTVV.

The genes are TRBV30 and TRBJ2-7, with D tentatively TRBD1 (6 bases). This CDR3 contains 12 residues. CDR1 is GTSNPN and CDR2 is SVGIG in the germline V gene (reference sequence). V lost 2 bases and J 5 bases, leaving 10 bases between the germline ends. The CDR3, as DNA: TGTGCCTGGAGTCCAGGGGTTCACGAGCAGTACTTC. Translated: CAWSPGVHEQYF.

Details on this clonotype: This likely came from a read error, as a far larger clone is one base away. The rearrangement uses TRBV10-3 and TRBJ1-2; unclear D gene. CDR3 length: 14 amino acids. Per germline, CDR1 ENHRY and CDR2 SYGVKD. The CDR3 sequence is CASSFQPSVDGYTF. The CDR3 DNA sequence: TGTGCCAGCAGTTTTCAGCCGTCGGTGGATGGCTACACCTTC.

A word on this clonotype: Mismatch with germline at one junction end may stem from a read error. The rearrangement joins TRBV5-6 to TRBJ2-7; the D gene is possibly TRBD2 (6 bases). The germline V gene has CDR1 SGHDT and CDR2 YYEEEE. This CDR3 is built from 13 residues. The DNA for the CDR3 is TGTGCCAGCAGCTTTGGAGGGTCCTACGAGAAGTACTTC. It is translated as CASSFGGSYEKYF.